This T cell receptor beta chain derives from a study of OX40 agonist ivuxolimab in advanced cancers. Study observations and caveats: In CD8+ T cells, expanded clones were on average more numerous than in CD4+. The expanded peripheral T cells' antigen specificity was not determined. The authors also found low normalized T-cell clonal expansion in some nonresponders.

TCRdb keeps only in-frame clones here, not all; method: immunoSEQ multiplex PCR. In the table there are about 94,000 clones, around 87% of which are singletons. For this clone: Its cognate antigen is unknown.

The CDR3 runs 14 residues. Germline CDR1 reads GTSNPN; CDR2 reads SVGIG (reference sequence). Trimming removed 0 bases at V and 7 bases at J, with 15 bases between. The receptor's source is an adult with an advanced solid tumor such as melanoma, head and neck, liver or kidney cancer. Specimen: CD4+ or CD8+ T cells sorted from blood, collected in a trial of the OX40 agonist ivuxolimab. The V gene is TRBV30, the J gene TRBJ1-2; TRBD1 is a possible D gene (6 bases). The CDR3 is CAWSVLTGRGGYTF. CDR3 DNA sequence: TGTGCCTGGAGTGTACTAACAGGGCGAGGTGGCTACACCTTC.